These 29 T cell receptor beta chains were all obtained from the same sample, sequenced in a study of a mutant IDH1 vaccine in newly diagnosed glioma. TCRdb keeps only in-frame clones here, not all; method: immunoSEQ multiplex PCR. Of roughly 60,000 clones in the sample, roughly 74% were seen once. Antigen specificity for these receptors is unknown. This sample's time point: week 35, safety follow-up. Topical imiquimod was applied with each vaccine dose, which held 300 ug of mutant IDH1 20-mer peptide. Source: PBMCs, taken from a glioma patient whose treatment included an IDH1 peptide vaccine. The receptor source for this set is a man aged 50-59 years with glioma.

The rearrangement links TRBV18 to TRBJ2-7; 7 bases are shared with TRBD1. The junction had 9 bases not matched to a gene; V was cut back by 4 bases and J by 3 bases. Germline-derived CDR1 and CDR2 are KGHSH and LQKENI. This CDR3 is built from 15 residues. CDR3 coding DNA: TGTGCCAGCTCACTGGGACGAGGGGGCCTCTACGAGCAGTACTTC. Protein sequence: CASSLGRGGLYEQYF.

A single count supports this clone. V is TRBV7-9 and J is TRBJ2-3, with a weak D call TRBD1 (5 bases). The V gene's germline CDR1 is SEHNR and CDR2 FQNEAQ (reference sequence). This CDR3 is 14 amino acids long. The V end lost 3 bases, the J end lost 4 bases, and 11 bases lay between the germline ends. CDR3 DNA: TGTGCCAGCAGCTTCATAGGGGTCCCAGATACGCAGTATTTT. It specifies CASSFIGVPDTQYF.

The chain combines TRBV5-1 with TRBJ2-7; D call uncertain. Looked up from germline, CDR1 is SGHRS and CDR2 is YFSETQ. The CDR3 has 15 residues. V gave up 4 bases and J gave up 3 bases, with 17 bases separating them. The CDR3 region is CASSPRGRSRYEQYF. In DNA, the CDR3 is TGCGCCAGCAGCCCGAGAGGACGGTCTCGCTACGAGCAGTACTTC.

The chain links TRBV5-6 to TRBJ1-5; D is uncertain. Germline V lookup: CDR1 SGHDT, CDR2 YYEEEE. Trimming cost V 4 bases and J 0 bases, with 17 bases left between them. CDR3 length: 17 amino acids. The CDR3 coding sequence is TGTGCCAGCAGCCTAACGGCAGGAGGGTATAGCAATCAGCCCCAGCATTTT. Protein product: CASSLTAGGYSNQPQHF. The full variable domain, rest sourced from reference TRBV5-6 and TRBJ1-5, is DAGVTQSPTHLIKTRGQQVTLRCSPKSGHDTVSWYQQALGQGPQFIFQYYEEEERQRGNFPDRFSGHQFPNYSSELNVNALLLGDSALYLCASSLTAGGYSNQPQHFGDGTRLSIL.

The gene calls are TRBV5-4 and TRBJ1-4, with a tentative D call TRBD1 (6 bases). The CDR3 contains 13 residues. Germline values: CDR1 SGHNT, CDR2 YYREEE (reference sequence). V was shortened by 2 bases and J by 8 bases, with 10 bases between the two germline ends. The CDR3 bases are TGTGCCAGCAGCTTACAGGGACTGGAAAAACTGTTTTTT. It codes for CASSLQGLEKLFF.

V usage is TRBV14 and J usage is TRBJ2-2; D not resolved. CDR1 and CDR2 (germline): SGHDN, FVKESK. The V end lost 3 bases, the J end lost 2 bases, and 7 bases lay between the germline ends. This CDR3 comprises 14 residues. CDR3 DNA: TGTGCCAGCAGCCAGGGGTTAAACACCGGGGAGCTGTTTTTT. Its translation is CASSQGLNTGELFF.

The chain combines TRBV19 with TRBJ2-7; 8 nucleotides match TRBD1. V gave up 0 bases and J gave up 1 base; unmatched junction bases: 8. This CDR3 spans 17 amino acids. Per the germline V gene, CDR1 is LNHDA and CDR2 is SQIVND (reference sequence). CDR3: CASSIDLAGGYSYEQYF. CDR3 coding DNA: TGTGCCAGTAGTATAGATTTGGCAGGGGGCTATTCCTACGAGCAGTACTTC.

The table lists this clone with a few counts. This chain links TRBV2 with TRBJ1-1; D is unresolved. V dropped 6 bases and J dropped 4 bases, with 9 bases sitting between them. Germline loops: CDR1 SNHLY, CDR2 FYNNEI. The CDR3 is made up of 12 amino acids. Here the CDR3 reads CASSPLGTEAFF. CDR3 DNA sequence: TGTGCCAGCAGCCCTCTGGGCACTGAAGCTTTCTTT.

There are a few counts of this clone. The J gene is TRBJ1-1, the V gene TRBV6-6; the D is unclear. This CDR3 contains 14 residues. Germline CDR1 is MNHNY and CDR2 is SVGAGI (reference sequence). V dropped 7 bases and J dropped 0 bases, with 12 bases sitting between them. The CDR3 spells CASTAGRLNTEAFF. The CDR3 region has the DNA TGTGCCAGCACCGCAGGAAGACTGAACACTGAAGCTTTCTTT.

The chain carries TRBV4-1 and TRBJ1-2; D gene ambiguous. This CDR3 comprises 14 residues. V shed 6 bases and J shed 0 bases, with 11 bases lying between them. The germline gives CDR1 MGHRA, CDR2 YSYEKL. The CDR3 bases are TGCGCCAGCAGAGGTGATCAGCCTAACTATGGCTACACCTTC. Translating gives CASRGDQPNYGYTF.

The chain is built from TRBV30 and TRBJ2-3; 10 bases align to TRBD2. CDR3 length: 15 residues. Trimming took 4 bases from V and 5 from J; bases not matched to a gene: 9. CDR1 GTSNPN and CDR2 SVGIG come from the germline V gene (reference sequence). The CDR3 here is CAWKRSGGAGDTQYF. The CDR3, as DNA: TGTGCCTGGAAGCGGAGCGGGGGGGCGGGAGATACGCAGTATTTT.

This clone was detected a few times. This sequence joins TRBV19 and TRBJ1-5, with a weak D call TRBD1 (5 bases). CDR1 and CDR2 from the germline V gene are LNHDA and SQIVND (reference sequence). Deletions cut 3 bases from V and 7 bases from J, with 10 bases between. The CDR3 is made up of 13 amino acids. The CDR3 coding sequence is TGTGCCAGTAGTATTTTAGGGGACCAGCCCCAGCATTTT. Encoded protein: CASSILGDQPQHF.

This chain uses TRBV6-5 with TRBJ2-7, with TRBD1 matching 7 bases. V dropped 0 bases and J dropped 6; count of bases not matched to a gene: 8. Germline assignment: CDR1 MNHEY and CDR2 SVGAGI. This CDR3 spans 15 amino acids. The DNA for the CDR3 is TGTGCCAGCAGTTACTCTTGGACAGGACCCACCGAGCAGTACTTC. Translating gives CASSYSWTGPTEQYF.

The chain carries TRBV5-5 and TRBJ1-1; no clear D gene. The CDR3 loop spans 12 amino acids. Trimming removed 5 bases at V and 6 bases at J, with 11 bases between. CDR1 SGHKS and CDR2 YYEKEE come from the germline V gene (reference sequence). The CDR3 sequence: CASSSGRAEAFF. CDR3 sequence (DNA): TGTGCCAGCAGTAGTGGGAGGGCTGAAGCTTTCTTT.

V and J are TRBV14 and TRBJ2-5; D not resolved. Germline CDR1 is SGHDN and CDR2 is FVKESK. V gave up 4 bases and J gave up 2 bases, with 8 bases separating them. The CDR3 has 13 residues. CDR3: CASSRAHQETQYF. The CDR3 nucleotides read TGTGCCAGCAGCCGGGCCCATCAAGAGACCCAGTACTTC.

The chain has TRBV5-4 and TRBJ2-3; TRBD2 matches at 14 bases. This CDR3 region has 16 residues. CDR1 and CDR2 (germline): SGHNT, YYREEE (reference sequence). The junction had 6 bases not matched to a gene; V was cut back by 6 bases and J by 3 bases. The CDR3 DNA reads as TGTGCCAGCAACCCCCGGACTAGCGGGGGGACAGATACGCAGTATTTT. Its translation: CASNPRTSGGTDTQYF.

The chain is built from TRBV29-1 and TRBJ1-2; D gene ambiguous. V was clipped by 2 bases and J by 3 bases, with 10 bases between them. Germline V gives CDR1 SQVTM, CDR2 ANQGSEA. The length of the CDR3 is 13 residues. The CDR3 DNA reads TGCAGCGTTGAACTCCAGTCCCACTATGGCTACACCTTC. Translated: CSVELQSHYGYTF.

The chain recombines TRBV27 with TRBJ1-1; no clear D gene. CDR1 MNHEY and CDR2 SMNVEV come from the germline V gene (reference sequence). V lost 5 bases to trimming and J lost 11 bases, with 12 bases between them. There are 11 residues in the CDR3. CDR3 residues: CASSQAGRAFF. The CDR3 nucleotides read TGTGCCAGCAGTCAGGCAGGTCGGGCTTTCTTT.

The chain has TRBV5-1 and TRBJ2-6; D possibly uses TRBD1 or TRBD2 (6 bases each). Germline V gene data show CDR1 as SGHRS and CDR2 as YFSETQ. This CDR3 is built from 16 residues. Trimming stripped 0 bases from V and 0 bases from J, with 7 bases between. This CDR3 is CASSLEGGSGANVLTF. The CDR3 nucleotides are TGCGCCAGCAGCTTGGAGGGGGGCTCTGGGGCCAACGTCCTGACTTTC. Combining the CDR3 with reference TRBV5-1 and TRBJ2-6 gives the whole variable domain KAGVTQTPRYLIKTRGQQVTLSCSPISGHRSVSWYQQTPGQGLQFLFEYFSETQRNKGNFPGRFSGRQFSNSRSEMNVSTLELGDSALYLCASSLEGGSGANVLTFGAGSRLTVL.

This clone was observed at least ten times. The junction does not match germline at one end; this may be a read error. The J gene is TRBJ2-2, the V gene TRBV9; tentative D call: TRBD1 (6 bases). Per the germline V gene, CDR1 is SGDLS and CDR2 is YYNGEE. This CDR3 is built from 19 residues. CDR3 DNA sequence: TGTGCCAGCAGCGTAGAGGGGGTATTAGGCTTCCTGAACCCCGGGGAGCTGTTTTTT. It specifies CASSVEGVLGFLNPGELFF.

This chain connects TRBV20-1 to TRBJ2-7; D uncertain. The length of the CDR3 is 11 residues. Trimming removed 5 bases from V and 7 bases from J, with 12 bases in between. Germline lookup yields CDR1 DFQATT and CDR2 SNEGSKA (reference sequence). The CDR3 DNA follows: TGCAGTGCTTATACGTCTCGGGAGCAGTACTTC. Its translation: CSAYTSREQYF.

The rearrangement links TRBV4-2 to TRBJ2-7, with D maybe TRBD2 (5 bases). V lost 5 bases, J lost 2 bases, and 10 bases lay in between. CDR3 length: 13 residues. CDR1 LGHNA and CDR2 YNFKEQ come from the germline V gene. The CDR3 protein is CASSEEAAYEQYF. CDR3 bases: TGTGCCAGCAGCGAGGAGGCGGCCTACGAGCAGTACTTC.

The rearrangement uses TRBV5-4 and TRBJ2-2; D perhaps matches TRBD2 (6 bases). This CDR3 has 15 amino acids. Trimming shortened V by 2 bases and J by 1 base, and 9 bases separated the two germline ends. Germline CDR1 and CDR2: SGHNT and YYREEE (reference sequence). The CDR3 sequence is CASSLGGMNTGELFF. CDR3 DNA sequence: TGTGCCAGCAGCTTAGGCGGGATGAACACCGGGGAGCTGTTTTTT. Full variable domain (outside the CDR3, taken from reference TRBV5-4 and TRBJ2-2): ETGVTQSPTHLIKTRGQQVTLRCSSQSGHNTVSWYQQALGQGPQFIFQYYREEENGRGNFPPRFSGLQFPNYSSELNVNALELDDSALYLCASSLGGMNTGELFFGEGSRLTVL.

The V call is TRBV11-2, the J call TRBJ2-1; 7 bases fit TRBD1. The CDR3 extends over 15 amino acids. The V gene end was trimmed by 3 bases and the J gene end by 0 bases; junction bases not matched to a gene: 2. The germline V gene encodes CDR1 SGHAT and CDR2 FQNNGV. CDR3 in DNA: TGTGCCAGCAGCTTGTGGACAGGCTCCTACAATGAGCAGTTCTTC. As protein: CASSLWTGSYNEQFF.

This clone was counted between two and nine times. This chain joins TRBV5-4 and TRBJ2-7; 8 bases align to TRBD1. This CDR3 has 15 residues. The junction had 10 bases not matched to a gene; V was cut back by 3 bases and J by 5 bases. The germline CDR1 and CDR2 sequences are SGHNT and YYREEE (reference sequence). Here the CDR3 reads CASSSLGQGGDEQYF. The CDR3 region has the DNA TGTGCCAGCAGCTCCCTTGGACAGGGCGGGGACGAGCAGTACTTC.

The chain couples TRBV27 to TRBJ2-7; the match to TRBD1 covers 7 bases. The junction had 11 bases not matched to a gene; V was cut back by 5 bases and J by 1 base. Looked up from germline, CDR1 is MNHEY and CDR2 is SMNVEV (reference sequence). This CDR3 is built from 16 residues. The CDR3 is CASSPHTGVRSYEQYF. Here the CDR3 DNA reads TGTGCCAGCAGTCCTCATACAGGGGTCAGATCCTACGAGCAGTACTTC.

This sequence joins TRBV28 and TRBJ1-2; D is uncertain. The CDR3 totals 12 residues. V dropped 6 bases and J dropped 6 bases, with 11 bases sitting between them. Germline CDR1 is MDHEN and CDR2 is SYDVKM. For the CDR3, the DNA is TGTGCCAGCAGCCTGCTTTGGGATGGCTACACCTTC. Translation gives CASSLLWDGYTF.

Concerning this clone: A junction boundary mismatches the germline segment, possibly from a read error. The chain employs TRBV7-7 and TRBJ2-7; possible D gene TRBD2, 7 bases. The CDR3 sequence is 14 residues long. Germline V gene lookup returns CDR1 SSHAT and CDR2 FNYEAQ (reference sequence). CDR3 sequence reads: CASSRGGNSYEQYF. CDR3 DNA: TGTGCTAGCAGCCGCGGGGGCAACTCCTACGAGCAGTACTTC.

This sequence joins TRBV28 and TRBJ2-5, with D hard to call. V dropped 4 bases and J dropped 4 bases, with 13 bases sitting between them. CDR3 length equals 14 residues. Germline lookup yields CDR1 MDHEN and CDR2 SYDVKM. DNA of the CDR3: TGTGCCAGCAGTTCGAGCGACCCAGGAGAGACCCAGTACTTC. This encodes CASSSSDPGETQYF. The full variable domain, its missing parts supplied by reference TRBV28 and TRBJ2-5, is DVKVTQSSRYLVKRTGEKVFLECVQDMDHENMFWYRQDPGLGLRLIYFSYDVKMKEKGDIPEGYSVSREKKERFSLILESASTNQTSMYLCASSSSDPGETQYFGPGTRLLVL.